The source of this T cell receptor beta chain is a study of shared clonotypes between healthy human individuals. Remarks on this clone: The target antigen is unknown.

V shed 7 bases and J 0 bases; nucleotides not matched to a gene: 2. Per germline, CDR1 SNHLY and CDR2 FYNNEI. The CDR3 is 14 residues long. General study findings and limits: Among a handful of donors, approximately 5% of naive CD4 clonotypes were found in common. The study found lower generation probabilities in non-shared clonotypes than in those shared by all four donors.

TCRdb's copy holds only in-frame clones and misses some; the assay was immunoSEQ multiplex PCR. This repertoire shows 2 million to 2.5 million clones, 85% to 95% found once; its top ten account for approximately 0.39%. The specimen sequenced was naive CD4+ T cells from PBMCs. Noted subset: CD45RA+ positively selected. The source of this sequence is a man between 18 and 29 years old in good health. Some clones in this sample may be carry-over from other donors' samples. The chain carries TRBV2 and TRBJ2-1, with 8 nucleotides matching TRBD1. CDR3 amino acids: CASNGQGSYNEQFF. The CDR3 region has the DNA TGTGCCAGCAATGGACAGGGCTCCTACAATGAGCAGTTCTTC. Using reference TRBV2 and TRBJ2-1 for the parts outside the CDR3, the full variable domain is EPEVTQTPSHQVTQMGQEVILRCVPISNHLYFYWYRQILGQKVEFLVSFYNNEISEKSEIFDDQFSVERPDGSNFTLKIRSTKLEDSAMYFCASNGQGSYNEQFFGPGTRLTVL.